These 12 T cell receptor beta chains share one sample of origin, sequenced in a study of cytomegalovirus exposure and HLA in healthy donors. PCR employed 60 Vbeta and 13 Jbeta primers. Sequencing was performed with immunoSEQ multiplex PCR; in TCRdb, only in-frame clones are kept and a portion is missing. Of roughly 250,000 clones detected, roughly 80% appear once; the ten largest clones hold about 0.29%. The sample taken for sequencing was PBMCs. The receptors shown here come from a girl aged 2-10 years in good health and CMV-seronegative.

V gene TRBV28 combines with J gene TRBJ1-3; 7 positions agree with TRBD1. Germline assignment: CDR1 MDHEN and CDR2 SYDVKM. The CDR3 is 14 residues long. Trimming at V came to 5 bases and at J to 4 bases, leaving 5 bases not matched to a gene. In DNA form, the CDR3 reads TGTGCCAGCAGTCTACAGGGGCAAGGAAACACCATATATTTT. It yields the protein CASSLQGQGNTIYF.

V is TRBV28 and J is TRBJ1-2; D perhaps matches TRBD1 (5 bases). Germline values: CDR1 MDHEN, CDR2 SYDVKM. This CDR3 contains 13 residues. The V gene lost 4 bases and the J gene lost 10 bases, with 16 bases spanning the gap. CDR3 sequence reads: CASSSHIGQTYTF. The CDR3 DNA is TGTGCCAGCAGTTCCCACATCGGACAAACCTACACCTTC.

The V call is TRBV5-6, the J call TRBJ1-2, with 9 bases lining up with TRBD1. V lost 4 bases to trimming and J lost 7 bases; unmatched junction nucleotides: 17. Germline V CDR1 and CDR2: SGHDT, YYEEEE. The CDR3 is 17 residues long. The chain's CDR3 is CASSTRLPGQGVGGYTF. The CDR3 nucleotides read TGTGCCAGCAGCACTCGATTACCGGGACAGGGTGTCGGTGGCTACACCTTC.

V and J are TRBV11-1 and TRBJ2-7; TRBD1 aligns across 7 bases. The CDR3 extends over 14 amino acids. V lost 5 bases, J lost 4 bases, and 8 bases stayed unmatched. Germline V lookup: CDR1 SGHAT, CDR2 FQDESV (reference sequence). The CDR3 loop reads CASSRTRDRYEQYF. CDR3 bases: TGTGCCAGCAGCCGGACCAGGGACAGATACGAGCAGTACTTC.

This clone has a single count. The chain links TRBV4-2 to TRBJ2-5; TRBD1 matches at 10 bases. Germline V lookup: CDR1 LGHNA, CDR2 YNFKEQ. The CDR3 extends over 16 amino acids. The ends lost 5 bases at V and 5 bases at J; junction bases unmatched: 11. The CDR3 nucleotides are TGTGCCAGCAGCGGGCTTGACAGGGGGCGCCGCGAGACCCAGTACTTC. Translated: CASSGLDRGRRETQYF.

The chain joins TRBV5-6 to TRBJ2-1, with TRBD2 identical over 7 bases. The germline V gene has CDR1 SGHDT and CDR2 YYEEEE. Losses at the gene ends were 4 bases for V and 7 bases for J; bases not matched to a gene: 5. This CDR3 contains 13 residues. This chain's CDR3 is CASSLTSENEQFF. The CDR3 DNA reads TGTGCCAGCAGCCTTACTAGCGAGAATGAGCAGTTCTTC.

Points on this clone: One end of the junction does not line up with germline, which may come from a read error. V is TRBV18 and J is TRBJ2-7, with D tentatively TRBD2 (6 bases). This CDR3 is 12 amino acids long. CDR1 KGHSH and CDR2 LQKENI come from the germline V gene. The CDR3 loop reads CASSPVVGRWVF. DNA of the CDR3: TGTGCCAGCTCACCAGTTGTAGGGAGGTGGGTTTTC. Filled out from reference TRBV18 and TRBJ2-7, the complete variable domain reads NAGVMQNPRHLVRRRGQEARLRCSPMKGHSHVYWYRQLPEEGLKFMVYLQKENIIDESGMPKERFSAEFPKEGPSILRIQQVVRGDSAAYFCASSPVVGRWVFGPGTRLTVT.

This clone showed up just a few times. This chain links TRBV2 with TRBJ1-4; D ambiguous. CDR3 size: 15 residues. With 6 bases removed from V and 0 bases from J, the gap between germline ends came to 11 bases. Germline V lookup: CDR1 SNHLY, CDR2 FYNNEI. The CDR3 region is CASRQRVATNEKLFF. CDR3 bases: TGTGCCAGCAGGCAAAGAGTTGCAACTAATGAAAAACTGTTTTTT.

The J gene is TRBJ1-2, the V gene TRBV10-3; 9 bases are shared with TRBD1. The junction had 4 bases not matched to a gene; V was cut back by 6 bases and J by 2 bases. The CDR3 spans 14 residues. Germline CDR1 ENHRY, CDR2 SYGVKD. The CDR3 nucleotides read TGTGCCATCAGAAGCGGGACAGGGAACTATGGCTACACCTTC. Its translation: CAIRSGTGNYGYTF.

This clone was seen a handful of times. The chain employs TRBV27 and TRBJ2-7; 8 positions agree with TRBD1. This CDR3 comprises 17 residues. Germline V gene sequence: CDR1 MNHEY, CDR2 SMNVEV (reference sequence). The V and J ends lost 6 bases and 7 bases, in that order; junction bases with no gene match: 20. CDR3 in amino acids: CASRLTGAPLNFLEQYF. The DNA for the CDR3 is TGTGCCAGCAGACTGACAGGGGCCCCCCTGAATTTCCTGGAGCAGTACTTC.

CDR3 sequence reads: CASSLAPGGTSQETQYF. The CDR3 bases are TGCGCCAGCAGCTTGGCTCCCGGGGGGACTAGCCAAGAGACCCAGTACTTC. The chain carries TRBV5-1 and TRBJ2-5, with TRBD2 matching over 8 bases. Germline-derived CDR1 and CDR2 are SGHRS and YFSETQ. The CDR3 runs to 17 residues. Trimming cost V 0 bases and J 1 base; bases outside gene matches: 8. The variable domain in full, completed from reference TRBV5-1 and TRBJ2-5, reads KAGVTQTPRYLIKTRGQQVTLSCSPISGHRSVSWYQQTPGQGLQFLFEYFSETQRNKGNFPGRFSGRQFSNSRSEMNVSTLELGDSALYLCASSLAPGGTSQETQYFGPGTRLLVL.

This chain connects TRBV28 to TRBJ2-7; TRBD1 aligns across 7 bases. With 6 bases clipped from V and 0 bases from J, the junction kept 14 bases outside the gene matches. The length of the CDR3 is 17 residues. CDR1 and CDR2 from the germline V gene are MDHEN and SYDVKM. The CDR3, as DNA: TGTGCCAGCAGACGAAGCCAAATCAGGGGGAGCTCCTACGAGCAGTACTTC. It translates to CASRRSQIRGSSYEQYF.